Below, 15 T cell receptor beta chains from the same sample are listed, as sequenced in a study of T cell responses to AZD1222 COVID-19 vaccine. Measured with immunoSEQ multiplex PCR; TCRdb has only the in-frame clones, and not every one. The sample records roughly 150,000 clones, 90% to 95% being singletons. The source material was peripheral blood, sampled 28 days after the second AZD1222 dose. The receptors shown here come from an adult who received the AZD1222 COVID-19 vaccine.

V gene TRBV6-1 combines with J gene TRBJ1-1; 7 positions match TRBD1. With 1 base clipped from V and 5 bases from J, the junction kept 7 bases outside the gene matches. Germline V gene sequence: CDR1 MNHNS, CDR2 SASEGT. This CDR3 has 15 amino acids. The CDR3 nucleotides are TGTGCCAGCAGTGAAGTGGTAGGGGGCTGGACTGAAGCTTTCTTT. Translated: CASSEVVGGWTEAFF.

This clone has a single count. The CDR3 loop reads CASSYSIIGASYEQYF. The CDR3 bases are TGTGCCAGCAGTTACTCGATAATTGGGGCCTCCTACGAGCAGTACTTC. The rearrangement links TRBV6-5 to TRBJ2-7; maybe TRBD1 (5 bases). Trimming shortened V by 0 bases and J by 0 bases, and 12 bases separated the two germline ends. The CDR3 has 16 amino acids. From germline, CDR1 is MNHEY and CDR2 SVGAGI.

The rearrangement joins TRBV7-9 to TRBJ2-7; 7 nucleotides align to TRBD1. J gave up 2 bases and V 5 bases, and 3 bases lay outside the gene matches. Germline loops: CDR1 SEHNR, CDR2 FQNEAQ (reference sequence). This CDR3 contains 13 residues. CDR3: CASSHDRAYEQYF. The DNA for the CDR3 is TGTGCCAGCAGCCATGACAGGGCCTACGAGCAGTACTTC. The full variable domain, with the rest looked up from reference TRBV7-9 and TRBJ2-7, is DTGVSQNPRHKITKRGQNVTFRCDPISEHNRLYWYRQTLGQGPEFLTYFQNEAQLEKSRLLSDRFSAERPKGSFSTLEIQRTEQGDSAMYLCASSHDRAYEQYFGPGTRLTVT.

The chain carries TRBV19 and TRBJ1-2; TRBD1 matches at 9 bases. There are 14 residues in the CDR3. The V and J ends lost 10 bases and 10 bases, in that order; junction bases with no gene match: 16. Looked up from germline, CDR1 is LNHDA and CDR2 is SQIVND (reference sequence). DNA for the CDR3: TGTGCCACCACAGGGGGCGTTAATCCTATGGACTACACCTTC. Protein: CATTGGVNPMDYTF.

The CDR3 sequence: CASSYGQATFF. CDR3 coding DNA: TGCGCCAGCAGCTACGGACAGGCGACTTTCTTT. The chain recombines TRBV5-1 with TRBJ1-1; TRBD1 agrees at 7 bases. The CDR3 runs to 11 residues. V lost 3 bases, J lost 12 bases, and 5 bases stayed unmatched. From germline, CDR1 is SGHRS and CDR2 YFSETQ.

The V and J genes are TRBV6-6 and TRBJ1-5; D gene unclear. Germline V gene lookup returns CDR1 MNHNY and CDR2 SVGAGI (reference sequence). The CDR3 runs to 14 residues. V lost 2 bases and J lost 4, with 9 bases in between. The CDR3 spells CASSYGSGNQPQHF. CDR3 nucleotide sequence: TGTGCCAGCAGTTACGGGTCCGGGAATCAGCCCCAGCATTTT.

The V and J genes are TRBV5-5 and TRBJ2-7; D not certain. This CDR3 region has 13 residues. The germline V gene encodes CDR1 SGHKS and CDR2 YYEKEE (reference sequence). V lost 1 base, J lost 0 bases, and 5 bases lay in between. CDR3 bases: TGTGCCAGCAGCTTGTATCTCTCCTACGAGCAGTACTTC. Protein sequence: CASSLYLSYEQYF.

In this sample, this clone turned up once. The chain has TRBV9 and TRBJ2-2, with 9 nucleotides matching TRBD1. This CDR3 spans 16 amino acids. Per the germline V gene, CDR1 is SGDLS and CDR2 is YYNGEE. Trimming at V came to 3 bases and at J to 1 base, leaving 4 bases not matched to a gene. Here the CDR3 DNA reads TGTGCCAGCAGCGGAACGGGACAGGGGAACACCGGGGAGCTGTTTTTT. Protein: CASSGTGQGNTGELFF.

V and J are TRBV11-2 and TRBJ1-2, with D tentatively TRBD1 (6 bases). The CDR3 sequence is 15 residues long. Germline V gene data show CDR1 as SGHAT and CDR2 as FQNNGV. V was cut by 1 base and J by 3 bases, with 12 bases left in between. CDR3 nucleotides: TGTGCCAGCAGCTTAGTAGCCCAGGGGCACTATGGCTACACCTTC. Its translation is CASSLVAQGHYGYTF.

The genes are TRBV7-6 and TRBJ2-1, with no clear D. Trimming removed 2 bases at V and 7 bases at J, with 9 bases between. The CDR3 is 13 residues long. Germline CDR1 and CDR2: SGHVS and FNYEAQ. The CDR3 nucleotides read TGTGCCAGCAGCTTATTTGTAGGGAATGAGCAGTTCTTC. Its protein is CASSLFVGNEQFF.

The chain links TRBV5-5 to TRBJ1-1, with 9 bases lining up with TRBD1. The CDR3 is 16 amino acids. Per germline, CDR1 SGHKS and CDR2 YYEKEE (reference sequence). V lost 4 bases to trimming and J lost 3 bases; unmatched junction nucleotides: 10. The CDR3 sequence is CASSQGQGTWDTEAFF. The CDR3 coding sequence is TGTGCCAGCAGCCAAGGACAGGGGACCTGGGACACTGAAGCTTTCTTT.

This chain uses TRBV29-1 with TRBJ1-1; D may be TRBD1 (6 bases). The CDR3 loop spans 12 amino acids. CDR1 SQVTM and CDR2 ANQGSEA come from the germline V gene. Between the trimmed V and J ends, which lost 6 bases and 1 base, there was a span of 9 bases. The CDR3 loop reads CSVDSGNTEAFF. Written as DNA, the CDR3 is TGCAGCGTGGACAGTGGGAACACTGAAGCTTTCTTT.

The J gene is TRBJ1-2, the V gene TRBV6-5; D remains unclear. Germline assignment: CDR1 MNHEY and CDR2 SVGAGI. This CDR3 spans 15 amino acids. V lost 6 bases, J lost 5 bases, and 19 bases lay in between. In DNA form, the CDR3 reads TGTGCCAGCAGGGAGGCAGGAGGCCTCGGTTATGGCTACACCTTC. Its translation is CASREAGGLGYGYTF.

The chain combines TRBV9 with TRBJ1-2; 7 bases match TRBD1. With 4 bases clipped from V and 1 base from J, the junction kept 7 bases outside the gene matches. Germline CDR1 is SGDLS and CDR2 is YYNGEE. This CDR3 is built from 15 residues. The CDR3 DNA follows: TGTGCCAGCAGCCCCCACAGGGGAAATAACTATGGCTACACCTTC. This encodes CASSPHRGNNYGYTF.

The chain recombines TRBV3-1 (or the pseudogene TRBV3-2) with TRBJ1-2; 10 bases are a match to TRBD1. The junction had 15 bases not matched to a gene; V was cut back by 0 bases and J by 5 bases. CDR3 length equals 19 residues. Germline CDR1 LGHDT, CDR2 YNNKEL (reference sequence). CDR3 amino acids: CASSQDSRQGAPLWYGYTF. The CDR3 bases are TGTGCCAGCAGCCAAGATTCCAGACAGGGGGCGCCCCTTTGGTATGGCTACACCTTC.